This T cell receptor (beta chain) is drawn from a study of cytomegalovirus exposure and HLA in healthy donors. Regarding the study as a whole: Altogether, about 160 TCR beta chains were recorded as cytomegalovirus-associated.

Worth noting for this clone: Its specificity is not known.

V was trimmed by 2 bases and J by 2 bases, leaving 13 bases between them. Germline assignment: CDR1 SNHLY and CDR2 FYNNEI. The CDR3 totals 17 residues. This PCR relied on a set of 60 Vbeta primers and 13 Jbeta primers. Assay: immunoSEQ multiplex PCR; the TCRdb copy retains only in-frame clones and omits some. The data contain 160,000 or so clones, 79% of them singletons. The origin of this receptor is a woman in her 40s in good health and CMV-seronegative. The specimen was PBMCs. The chain is built from TRBV2 and TRBJ2-6; the D is unclear. Here the CDR3 DNA reads TGTGCCAGCAGTGAATGGAGCAGAGTCACTGGGGCCAACGTCCTGACTTTC. Translation: CASSEWSRVTGANVLTF.